Only a few counts were recorded for the clone carrying this T cell receptor (beta chain). Antigen specificity is unknown. This sample was included in a study of blood T cells in healthy people across ages. Per the germline V gene, CDR1 is SQVTM and CDR2 is ANQGSEA. The CDR3 runs to 15 residues. V was clipped by 6 bases and J by 4 bases, with 21 bases between them. Study-level points and caveats: PBMCs left unsorted prevented a conclusive naive versus antigen-experienced comparison. Among long-lived donors, naive CD4+ cells were more numerous and diversity higher than in aged donors.

The second PCR ran roughly 6 to 11 cycles with a sample-barcoded 5' primer and J-beta primers. Each CDR3 protein gets one entry after TCRdb re-called the 5' RACE reads with MiXCR. The sample shows some 930,000 distinct CDR3 sequences, 25% to 30% of them seen only once. The same sample was also studied in work on T cells of mothers and their children. That work adds: The people who donated were a few healthy Caucasian mothers and their six children. Over 9.5 million reads per mother and 2.5 million to 3 million per child were obtained.

Sample: blood. This chain connects TRBV29-1 to TRBJ1-2; the D is unclear. This clonotype originated in a woman in her 40s in good health. The CDR3 spells CSVEKGPEGPYGYTF. The CDR3 DNA sequence: TGCAGCGTAGAGAAGGGCCCCGAGGGTCCCTATGGCTACACCTTC.